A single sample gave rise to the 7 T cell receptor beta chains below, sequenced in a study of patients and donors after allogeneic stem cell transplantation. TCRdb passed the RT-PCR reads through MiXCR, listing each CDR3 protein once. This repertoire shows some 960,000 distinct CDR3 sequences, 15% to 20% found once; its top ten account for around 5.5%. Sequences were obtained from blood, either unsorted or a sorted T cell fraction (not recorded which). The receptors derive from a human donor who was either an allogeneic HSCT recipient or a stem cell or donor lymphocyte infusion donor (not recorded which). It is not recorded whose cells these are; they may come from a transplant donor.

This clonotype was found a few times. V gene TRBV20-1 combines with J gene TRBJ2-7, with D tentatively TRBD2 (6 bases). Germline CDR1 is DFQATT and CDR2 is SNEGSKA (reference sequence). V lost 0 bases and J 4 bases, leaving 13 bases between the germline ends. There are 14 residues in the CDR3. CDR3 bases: TGCAGTGCTAGAGATCCCTCGGGAGTTTACGAGCAGTACTTC. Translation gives CSARDPSGVYEQYF.

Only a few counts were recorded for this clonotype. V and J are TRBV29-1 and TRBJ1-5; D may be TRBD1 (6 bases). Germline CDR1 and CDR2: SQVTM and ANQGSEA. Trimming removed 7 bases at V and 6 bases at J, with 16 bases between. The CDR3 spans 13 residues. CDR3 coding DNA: TGCAGCGCTAATACAGGGCTGGGTCAGCCCCAGCATTTT. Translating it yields CSANTGLGQPQHF.

CDR3 region: CSAGQGAGYTF. CDR3 coding DNA: TGCAGCGCCGGACAGGGGGCAGGCTACACCTTC. V gene TRBV29-1 combines with J gene TRBJ1-2; 11 positions match TRBD1. J was trimmed by 8 bases and V by 7 bases; bases with no gene match: 3. This CDR3 is 11 amino acids long. Germline V lookup: CDR1 SQVTM, CDR2 ANQGSEA.

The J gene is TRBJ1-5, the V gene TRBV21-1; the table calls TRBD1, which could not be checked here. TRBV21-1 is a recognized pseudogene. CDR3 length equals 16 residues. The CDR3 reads CASSKERGQGYQPQHF. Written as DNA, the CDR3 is TGTGCCAGCAGCAAAGAACGGGGACAGGGTTATCAGCCCCAGCATTTT.

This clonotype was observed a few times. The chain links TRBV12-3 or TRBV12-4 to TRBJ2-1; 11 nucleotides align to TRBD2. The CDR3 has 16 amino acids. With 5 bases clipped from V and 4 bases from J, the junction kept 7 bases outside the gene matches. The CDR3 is CASSLSTSGEYNEQFF. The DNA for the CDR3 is TGTGCCAGCAGTCTCTCGACTAGCGGGGAATACAATGAGCAGTTCTTC.

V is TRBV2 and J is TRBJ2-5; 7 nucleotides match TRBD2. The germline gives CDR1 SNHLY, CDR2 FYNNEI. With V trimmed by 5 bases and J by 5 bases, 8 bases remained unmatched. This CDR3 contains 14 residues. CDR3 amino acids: CASSIMTSRETQYF. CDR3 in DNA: TGTGCCAGCAGTATAATGACTAGCCGCGAGACCCAGTACTTC.

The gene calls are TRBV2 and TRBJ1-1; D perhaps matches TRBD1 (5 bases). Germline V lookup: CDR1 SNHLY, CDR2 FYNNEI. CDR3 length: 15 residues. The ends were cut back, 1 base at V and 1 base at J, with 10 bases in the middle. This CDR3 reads CASSEEVGGNTEAFF. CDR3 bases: TGTGCCAGCAGTGAAGAGGTCGGGGGGAACACTGAAGCTTTCTTT.